The 19 T cell receptor beta chains reported below all come from one sample, sequenced in a study of monozygotic twins with inflammatory bowel disease. TCRdb re-analyzed the 5' RACE reads; it lists each CDR3 protein once, without DNA. The listing records about 380,000 distinct CDR3 sequences. The sample taken for sequencing was blood. Receptors originate from a human donor with ulcerative colitis or Crohn's disease, or a healthy co-twin of an affected twin (not recorded which).

The chain links TRBV6-5 to TRBJ2-1; TCRdb gives TRBD2 as the D gene, but with no DNA this cannot be confirmed. Germline V lookup: CDR1 MNHEY, CDR2 SVGAGI. CDR3 length equals 17 residues. This chain's CDR3 is CASSYSSAGALYNEQFF.

V gene TRBV10-3 combines with J gene TRBJ2-1. CDR1 and CDR2 from the germline V gene are ENHRY and SYGVKD. The CDR3 length is 12 residues. The chain's CDR3 is CAISDSKDEQFF.

J is TRBJ2-4 and V is TRBV30; TCRdb's assignment of TRBD1 cannot be checked, as there is no DNA. Germline CDR1 is GTSNPN and CDR2 is SVGIG (reference sequence). The CDR3 loop spans 13 amino acids. This CDR3 is CAWRKGTATTTYF.

The chain recombines TRBV6-2 or TRBV6-3 with TRBJ1-2. In germline, CDR1 is MNHEY, CDR2 SVGEGT. This CDR3 is 12 amino acids long. CDR3 in amino acids: CASSQVLGGYTF.

The chain uses TRBV27 and TRBJ2-3; the TCRdb call, TRBD2, lacks DNA for checking. Germline V gene sequence: CDR1 MNHEY, CDR2 SMNVEV (reference sequence). There are 16 residues in the CDR3. The CDR3 here is CASSLLAGGHGDTQYF.

This chain uses TRBV29-1 with TRBJ1-6; TCRdb gives TRBD1 as the D gene, but with no DNA this cannot be confirmed. CDR3 length: 15 amino acids. CDR1 is SQVTM, CDR2 ANQGSEA, per germline. CDR3 residues: CSVGSGTGTGSPLHF.

The chain has TRBV20-1 and TRBJ2-1; the D call from TCRdb, TRBD2, cannot be confirmed without DNA. The germline V gene encodes CDR1 DFQATT and CDR2 SNEGSKA (reference sequence). This CDR3 has 15 amino acids. CDR3 sequence reads: CSAHLAGGGYNEQFF.

V usage is TRBV24-1 and J usage is TRBJ2-1; TCRdb gives TRBD1 as the D gene, but with no DNA this cannot be confirmed. The CDR3 is 13 amino acids. Germline CDR1 and CDR2: KGHDR and SFDVKD. CDR3 residues: CATSEAGNNEQFF.

V and J are TRBV6-2 or TRBV6-3 and TRBJ1-1; TCRdb's D call of TRBD1 is untestable without DNA. The CDR3 consists of 15 residues. CDR1 and CDR2 from the germline V gene are MNHEY and SVGEGT. CDR3: CASSYSLRTNTEAFF.

This chain connects TRBV5-4 to TRBJ2-2. There are 14 residues in the CDR3. The germline V gene encodes CDR1 SGHNT and CDR2 YYREEE (reference sequence). The CDR3: CASSLGLASGELFF.

J is TRBJ2-2 and V is TRBV19; TCRdb returns TRBD2, unconfirmable since there is no DNA. CDR3 length equals 15 residues. Germline V gene lookup returns CDR1 LNHDA and CDR2 SQIVND (reference sequence). This CDR3 is CASRGPTKYTGELFF.

V usage is TRBV7-9 and J usage is TRBJ1-5. The CDR3 sequence is 16 residues long. CDR1 is SEHNR, CDR2 FQNEAQ, per germline (reference sequence). CDR3 sequence: CASSLGQSLSNQPQHF. The full variable domain, its missing parts supplied by reference TRBV7-9 and TRBJ1-5, is DTGVSQNPRHKITKRGQNVTFRCDPISEHNRLYWYRQTLGQGPEFLTYFQNEAQLEKSRLLSDRFSAERPKGSFSTLEIQRTEQGDSAMYLCASSLGQSLSNQPQHFGDGTRLSIL.

V and J are TRBV5-1 and TRBJ1-1; TCRdb's D call of TRBD1 is untestable without DNA. The germline V gene has CDR1 SGHRS and CDR2 YFSETQ. This CDR3 is built from 15 residues. The chain's CDR3 is CASSSRVDLNTEAFF.

The chain employs TRBV6-6 and TRBJ2-7. The CDR3 is 12 amino acids. Germline V gene sequence: CDR1 MNHNY, CDR2 SVGAGI (reference sequence). The CDR3 reads CASSISTYEQYF.

The J gene is TRBJ1-1, the V gene TRBV7-2; absent DNA, TCRdb's TRBD1 call cannot be checked. CDR1 is SGHTA and CDR2 is FQGNSA in the germline V gene. This CDR3 has 14 amino acids. The chain's CDR3 is CASSRRPGGGEAFF.

The rearrangement joins TRBV14 to TRBJ1-3; TCRdb's D call, TRBD1, is unchecked because there is no DNA. This CDR3 has 17 residues. Looked up from germline, CDR1 is SGHDN and CDR2 is FVKESK. CDR3 region: CASSQVAMTGDGNTIYF.

The chain has TRBV7-2 and TRBJ2-7; TCRdb proposes TRBD2, but this gene call is untestable without DNA. CDR1 is SGHTA, CDR2 FQGNSA, per germline. This CDR3 spans 15 amino acids. The CDR3 protein is CASSELGTSVNEQYF.

This chain joins TRBV9 and TRBJ2-1; the D gene TCRdb calls, TRBD2, cannot be checked with no DNA. This CDR3 is built from 14 residues. CDR1 is SGDLS, CDR2 YYNGEE, per germline. CDR3 amino acids: CASSVEGLDREQFF.

The chain recombines TRBV7-8 with TRBJ2-3; the D call of TRBD1 rests on TCRdb alone, since no DNA is present to check it. This CDR3 is 13 amino acids long. Per the germline V gene, CDR1 is SGHVS and CDR2 is FQNEAQ. CDR3 amino acids: CASSLGRTGSRYF.